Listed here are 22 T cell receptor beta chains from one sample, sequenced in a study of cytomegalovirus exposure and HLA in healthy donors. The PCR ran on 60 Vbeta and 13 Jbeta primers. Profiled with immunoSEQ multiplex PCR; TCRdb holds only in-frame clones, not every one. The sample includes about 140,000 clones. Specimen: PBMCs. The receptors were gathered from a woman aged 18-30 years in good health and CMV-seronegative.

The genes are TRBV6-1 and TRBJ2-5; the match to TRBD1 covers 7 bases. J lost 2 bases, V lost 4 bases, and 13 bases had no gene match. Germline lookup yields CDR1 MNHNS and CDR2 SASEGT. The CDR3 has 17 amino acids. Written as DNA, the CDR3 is TGTGCCAGCAGTGCCATACAGGGGACCCTGGGGCAAGAGACCCAGTACTTC. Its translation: CASSAIQGTLGQETQYF.

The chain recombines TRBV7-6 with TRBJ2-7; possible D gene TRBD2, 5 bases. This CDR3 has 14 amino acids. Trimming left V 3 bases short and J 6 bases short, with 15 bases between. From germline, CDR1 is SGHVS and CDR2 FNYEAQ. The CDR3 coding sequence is TGTGCCAGCAGCTTGCTATTTGGGGAGTCCGAGCAGTACGTC. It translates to CASSLLFGESEQYV.

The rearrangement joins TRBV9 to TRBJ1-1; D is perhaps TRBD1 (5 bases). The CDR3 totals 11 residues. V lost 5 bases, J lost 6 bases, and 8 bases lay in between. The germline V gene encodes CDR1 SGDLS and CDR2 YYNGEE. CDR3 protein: CASRGGSEAFF. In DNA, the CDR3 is TGTGCCAGCAGGGGGGGGTCTGAAGCTTTCTTT. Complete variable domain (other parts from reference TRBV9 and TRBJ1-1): DSGVTQTPKHLITATGQRVTLRCSPRSGDLSVYWYQQSLDQGLQFLIQYYNGEERAKGNILERFSAQQFPDLHSELNLSSLELGDSALYFCASRGGSEAFFGQGTRLTVV.

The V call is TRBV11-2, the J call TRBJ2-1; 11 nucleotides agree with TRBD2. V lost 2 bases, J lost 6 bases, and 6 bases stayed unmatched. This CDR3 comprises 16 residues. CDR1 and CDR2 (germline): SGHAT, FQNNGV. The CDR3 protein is CASSLTLAGGFNEQFF. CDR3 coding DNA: TGTGCCAGCAGCTTAACCCTAGCGGGAGGTTTCAATGAGCAGTTCTTC.

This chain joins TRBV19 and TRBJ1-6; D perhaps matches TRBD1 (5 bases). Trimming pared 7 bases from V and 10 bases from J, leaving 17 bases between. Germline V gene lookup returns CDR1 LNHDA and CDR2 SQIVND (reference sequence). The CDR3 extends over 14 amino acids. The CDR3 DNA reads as TGTGCCAGTAACTTCGGGACTGCCCGATCACCCCTCCACTTT. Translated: CASNFGTARSPLHF.

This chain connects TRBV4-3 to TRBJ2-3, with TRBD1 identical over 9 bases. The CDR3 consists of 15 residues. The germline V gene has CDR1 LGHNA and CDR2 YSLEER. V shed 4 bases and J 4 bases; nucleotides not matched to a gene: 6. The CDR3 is CASSRGQGEADTQYF. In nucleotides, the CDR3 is TGCGCCAGCAGCCGGGGACAGGGCGAGGCAGATACGCAGTATTTT.

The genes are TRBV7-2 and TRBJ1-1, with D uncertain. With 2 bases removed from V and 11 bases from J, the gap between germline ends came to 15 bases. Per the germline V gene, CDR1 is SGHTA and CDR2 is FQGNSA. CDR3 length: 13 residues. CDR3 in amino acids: CASSLSTSSRAFF. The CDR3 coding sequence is TGTGCCAGCAGCTTATCGACCTCTTCGAGGGCTTTCTTT.

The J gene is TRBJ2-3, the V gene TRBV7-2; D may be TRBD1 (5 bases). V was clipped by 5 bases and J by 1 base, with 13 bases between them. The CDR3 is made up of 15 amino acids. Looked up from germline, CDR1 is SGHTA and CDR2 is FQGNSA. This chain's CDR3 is CASSRIGVGTDTQYF. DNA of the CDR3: TGTGCCAGCAGCCGAATAGGGGTAGGCACAGATACGCAGTATTTT.

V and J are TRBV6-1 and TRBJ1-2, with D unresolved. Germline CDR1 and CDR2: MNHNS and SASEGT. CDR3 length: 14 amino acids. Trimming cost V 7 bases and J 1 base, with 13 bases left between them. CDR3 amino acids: CASTLTENNYGYTF. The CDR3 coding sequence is TGTGCCAGCACCCTCACGGAGAATAACTATGGCTACACCTTC.

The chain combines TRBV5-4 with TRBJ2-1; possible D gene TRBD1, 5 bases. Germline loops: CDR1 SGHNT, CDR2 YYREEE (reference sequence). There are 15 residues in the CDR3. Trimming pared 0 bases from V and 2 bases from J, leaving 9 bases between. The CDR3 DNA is TGTGCCAGCAGCTTGGATCCAGGGACCTACAATGAGCAGTTCTTC. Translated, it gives CASSLDPGTYNEQFF. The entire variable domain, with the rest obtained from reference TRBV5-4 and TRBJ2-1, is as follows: ETGVTQSPTHLIKTRGQQVTLRCSSQSGHNTVSWYQQALGQGPQFIFQYYREEENGRGNFPPRFSGLQFPNYSSELNVNALELDDSALYLCASSLDPGTYNEQFFGPGTRLTVL.

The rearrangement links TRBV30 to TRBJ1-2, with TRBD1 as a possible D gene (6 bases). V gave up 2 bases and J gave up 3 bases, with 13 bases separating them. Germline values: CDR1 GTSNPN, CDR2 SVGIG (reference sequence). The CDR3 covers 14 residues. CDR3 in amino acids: CAWSFGQWDYGYTF. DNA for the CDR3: TGTGCCTGGAGTTTCGGACAGTGGGACTATGGCTACACCTTC. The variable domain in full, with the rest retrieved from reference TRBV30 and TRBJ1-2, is SQTIHQWPATLVQPVGSPLSLECTVEGTSNPNLYWYRQAAGRGLQLLFYSVGIGQISSEVPQNLSASRPQDRQFILSSKKLLLSDSGFYLCAWSFGQWDYGYTFGSGTRLTVV.

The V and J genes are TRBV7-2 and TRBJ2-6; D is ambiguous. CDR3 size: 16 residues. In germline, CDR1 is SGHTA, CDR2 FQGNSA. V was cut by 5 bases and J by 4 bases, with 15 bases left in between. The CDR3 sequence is CASSRSAGRGANVLTF. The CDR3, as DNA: TGTGCCAGCAGCCGCTCTGCAGGAAGAGGGGCCAACGTCCTGACTTTC.

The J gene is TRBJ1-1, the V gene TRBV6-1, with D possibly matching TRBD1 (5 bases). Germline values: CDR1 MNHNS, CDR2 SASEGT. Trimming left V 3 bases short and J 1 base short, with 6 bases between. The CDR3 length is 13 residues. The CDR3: CASSDQGNTEAFF. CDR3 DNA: TGTGCCAGCAGTGACCAGGGGAACACTGAAGCTTTCTTT.

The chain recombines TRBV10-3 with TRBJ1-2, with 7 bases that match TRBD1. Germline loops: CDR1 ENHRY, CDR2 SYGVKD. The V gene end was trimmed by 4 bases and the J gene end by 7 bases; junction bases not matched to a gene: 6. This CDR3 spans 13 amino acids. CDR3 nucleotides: TGTGCCATCAGTGCCGACAGGGAACGTGGCTACACCTTC. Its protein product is CAISADRERGYTF.

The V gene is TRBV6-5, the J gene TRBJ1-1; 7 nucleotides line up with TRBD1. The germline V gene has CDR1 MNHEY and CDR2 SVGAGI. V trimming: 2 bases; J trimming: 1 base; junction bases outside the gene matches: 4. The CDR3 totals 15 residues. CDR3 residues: CASSYRTGRNTEAFF. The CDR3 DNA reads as TGTGCCAGCAGTTACCGGACAGGTAGGAACACTGAAGCTTTCTTT.

Here the CDR3 DNA reads TGTGCCACCAGCAGATCGGCGGGAGCGAACACCGGGGAGCTGTTTTTT. This gives the protein CATSRSAGANTGELFF. V gene TRBV15 combines with J gene TRBJ2-2; TRBD2 matches at 7 bases. V lost 2 bases, J lost 0 bases, and 3 bases stayed unmatched. CDR1 and CDR2 (germline): LNHNV, YYDKDF (reference sequence). This CDR3 is built from 16 residues.

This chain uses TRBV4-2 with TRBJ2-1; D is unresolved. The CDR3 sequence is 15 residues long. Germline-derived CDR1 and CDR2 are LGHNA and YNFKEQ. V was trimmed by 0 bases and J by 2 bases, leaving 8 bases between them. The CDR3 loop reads CASSQDHGAYNEQFF. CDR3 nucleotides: TGTGCCAGCAGCCAAGATCATGGAGCCTACAATGAGCAGTTCTTC.

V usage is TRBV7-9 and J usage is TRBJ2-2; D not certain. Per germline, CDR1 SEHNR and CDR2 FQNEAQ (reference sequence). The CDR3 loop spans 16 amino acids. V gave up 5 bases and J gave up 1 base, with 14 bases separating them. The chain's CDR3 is CASSENKERNTGELFF. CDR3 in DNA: TGTGCCAGCAGCGAGAACAAGGAGAGGAACACCGGGGAGCTGTTTTTT. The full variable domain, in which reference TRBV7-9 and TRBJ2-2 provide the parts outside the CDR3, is DTGVSQNPRHKITKRGQNVTFRCDPISEHNRLYWYRQTLGQGPEFLTYFQNEAQLEKSRLLSDRFSAERPKGSFSTLEIQRTEQGDSAMYLCASSENKERNTGELFFGEGSRLTVL.

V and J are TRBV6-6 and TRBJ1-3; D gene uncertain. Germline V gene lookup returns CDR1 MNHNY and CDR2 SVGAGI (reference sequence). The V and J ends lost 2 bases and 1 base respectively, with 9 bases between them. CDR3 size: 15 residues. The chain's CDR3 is CASSYAGLSGNTIYF. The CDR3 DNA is TGTGCCAGCAGTTACGCGGGTCTATCTGGAAACACCATATATTTT.

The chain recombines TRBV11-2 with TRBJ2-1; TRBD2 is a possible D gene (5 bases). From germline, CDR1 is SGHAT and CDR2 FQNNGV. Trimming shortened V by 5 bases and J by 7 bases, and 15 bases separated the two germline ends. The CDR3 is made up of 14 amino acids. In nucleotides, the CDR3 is TGTGCCAGCAGCCCGGCCGGGGTATCGAATGAGCAGTTCTTC. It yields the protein CASSPAGVSNEQFF.

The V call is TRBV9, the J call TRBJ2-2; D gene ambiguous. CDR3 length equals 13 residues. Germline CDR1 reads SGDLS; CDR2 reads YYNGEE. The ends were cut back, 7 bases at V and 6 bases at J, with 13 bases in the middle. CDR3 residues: CASGDLPAGELFF. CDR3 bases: TGTGCCAGCGGAGATCTTCCGGCCGGGGAGCTGTTTTTT.

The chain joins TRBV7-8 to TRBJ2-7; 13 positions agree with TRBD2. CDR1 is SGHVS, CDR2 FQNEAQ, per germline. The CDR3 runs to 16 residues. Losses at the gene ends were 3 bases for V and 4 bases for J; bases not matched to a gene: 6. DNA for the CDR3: TGTGCCAGCAGCTTCTCCTGGACTAGCGGGAGTTACGAGCAGTACTTC. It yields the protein CASSFSWTSGSYEQYF.